Sequencing of this T cell receptor beta chain was carried out in a study of T-cell memory formation after mild COVID-19. Germline CDR1 reads SEHNR; CDR2 reads FQNEAQ (reference sequence). CDR3 length equals 13 residues. V shed 0 bases and J shed 4 bases, with 7 bases lying between them. Study-level findings and limits: Contracting CD8+ clones were enriched in EMRA, CD4+ mainly in CM and EM. The study detected some responding clones in pre-infection memory, suggesting cross-reactive memory joined.

Constant-segment primers served in 5'RACE that generated TCR alpha and TCR beta cDNA libraries bearing sample barcodes and UMIs. TCRdb ran MiXCR on the 5' RACE reads and lists one entry per CDR3 protein. The sample shows fewer than 600,000 distinct CDR3 sequences, roughly 20% of them seen only once. This clonotype came up a few times. Its antigen remains unidentified. Input material: PBMCs or a T cell subset sorted from them (not recorded which). The rearrangement joins TRBV7-9 to TRBJ2-7; weak D call: TRBD1 (5 bases). The sequence was collected from an adult woman who had mild COVID-19 (a few samples of this study predate the infection). Cell type and time point are not known. This CDR3 is CASSLAKGYEQYF. The CDR3 nucleotides read TGTGCCAGCAGCTTAGCGAAGGGGTACGAGCAGTACTTC. Combining the CDR3 with reference TRBV7-9 and TRBJ2-7 gives the whole variable domain DTGVSQNPRHKITKRGQNVTFRCDPISEHNRLYWYRQTLGQGPEFLTYFQNEAQLEKSRLLSDRFSAERPKGSFSTLEIQRTEQGDSAMYLCASSLAKGYEQYFGPGTRLTVT.